These 29 T cell receptor beta chains originate from one sample sequenced in a study of regulatory T cells in long-lasting Graves disease. Time point of the sample: newly diagnosed GD, antithyroid drugs for less than 3 months. From RNA extracted from PBMCs, the TCR library was made. Construction of TCR beta libraries relied on iRepertoire HTBI primers and on Arm-PCR targeting CDR3 regions. Each CDR3 protein is one row after TCRdb ran MiXCR on the multiplex PCR reads. Here the sample spans hundreds of thousands of distinct CDR3 sequences, approximately 16% being singletons. These same data were also listed under a study on T cells in Graves' hyperthyroidism and ophthalmopathy.

The sample consisted of peripheral blood mononuclear cells (PBMCs), taken at new diagnosis, from a patient treated with antithyroid drugs. The source is a young man with Graves disease.

This clonotype was detected ten times or more. This chain uses TRBV20-1 with TRBJ2-1, with 8 bases lining up with TRBD2. CDR1 is DFQATT, CDR2 SNEGSKA, per germline (reference sequence). The CDR3 is made up of 15 amino acids. The ends lost 3 bases at V and 7 bases at J; junction bases unmatched: 11. In nucleotides, the CDR3 is TGCAGTGCTAGCGATTACGCGGGAGGAGTTAATGAGCAGTTCTTC. Its translation: CSASDYAGGVNEQFF.

The chain links TRBV2 to TRBJ1-2, with 7 nucleotides matching TRBD1. Germline lookup yields CDR1 SNHLY and CDR2 FYNNEI. After removal of 3 bases from V and 8 bases from J, the junction contained 9 bases not matched to a gene. The CDR3 extends over 14 amino acids. The CDR3 region has the DNA TGTGCCAGCAGTGATCCCGGGACAGCCCTCGGCTACACCTTC. Encoded protein: CASSDPGTALGYTF.

CDR3 sequence reads: CASSLGDRGDYGYTF. CDR3 nucleotide sequence: TGTGCCAGCAGCTTGGGCGACAGGGGAGACTATGGCTACACCTTC. The chain couples TRBV11-1 to TRBJ1-2; TRBD1 agrees at 8 bases. Germline CDR1 SGHAT, CDR2 FQDESV (reference sequence). CDR3 size: 15 residues. The V and J ends lost 3 bases and 3 bases, in that order; junction bases with no gene match: 6.

This clonotype was counted many times. V is TRBV18 and J is TRBJ1-2, with 8 nucleotides matching TRBD1. After removal of 2 bases from V and 8 bases from J, the junction contained 7 bases not matched to a gene. Germline-derived CDR1 and CDR2 are KGHSH and LQKENI. The CDR3 has 14 residues. CDR3 region: CASSPSGQVQGYTF. CDR3 nucleotides: TGTGCCAGCTCACCATCGGGACAGGTCCAGGGCTACACCTTC.

This clonotype was recorded at least ten times. The V gene is TRBV2, the J gene TRBJ2-1; possible D gene TRBD2, 7 bases. The germline V gene encodes CDR1 SNHLY and CDR2 FYNNEI. The CDR3 has 15 amino acids. The V end lost 11 bases, the J end lost 7 bases, and 24 bases lay between the germline ends. The CDR3 reads CAAGGTGRGVNEQFF. The DNA for the CDR3 is TGTGCCGCCGGGGGGACCGGCAGGGGCGTTAATGAGCAGTTCTTC.

This clonotype was detected only a few times. V usage is TRBV9 and J usage is TRBJ1-5; 9 bases align to TRBD1. V gave up 4 bases and J gave up 6 bases; unmatched junction bases: 11. This CDR3 has 16 amino acids. Germline lookup yields CDR1 SGDLS and CDR2 YYNGEE. The CDR3 here is CASSQTGTGYGQPQHF. For the CDR3, the DNA is TGTGCCAGCAGCCAAACCGGGACAGGGTACGGTCAGCCCCAGCATTTT.

The V gene is TRBV5-4, the J gene TRBJ2-4; 10 bases align to TRBD1. Germline lookup yields CDR1 SGHNT and CDR2 YYREEE (reference sequence). The CDR3 is made up of 16 amino acids. Germline trimming cut 3 bases from V and 11 bases from J; bases unmatched to any gene: 14. This chain's CDR3 is CASSWGQGRSAQLQYF. DNA for the CDR3: TGTGCCAGCAGCTGGGGACAGGGGAGGTCAGCACAGCTTCAGTACTTC.

This clonotype has ten or more counts. CDR3 in amino acids: CASSLWPRTNEQFF. CDR3 sequence (DNA): TGTGCCAGCAGCTTATGGCCCCGCACCAATGAGCAGTTCTTC. V and J are TRBV3-1 and TRBJ2-1, with D unresolved. The V gene's germline CDR1 is LGHDT and CDR2 YNNKEL (reference sequence). The V and J ends lost 5 bases and 6 bases respectively, with 14 bases between them. The CDR3 runs to 14 residues.

In regard to this clonotype: One junction end does not reproduce the germline sequence, and a read error may be involved. The chain joins TRBV30 to TRBJ2-3, with D possibly matching TRBD1 (5 bases). Judging by the DNA end, TRBJ2-5 fits better; the J call may be wrong. Germline-derived CDR1 and CDR2 are GTSNPN and SVGIG (reference sequence). The CDR3 is made up of 14 amino acids. CDR3 sequence reads: CTWAHRNRGETQYF. CDR3 nucleotide sequence: TGTACCTGGGCACACCGGAATAGGGGAGAGACCCAGTACTTC.

The sample holds many counts of this clonotype. The chain uses TRBV15 and TRBJ1-1, with D perhaps matching TRBD1 (6 bases). The V end was cut by 3 bases, the J end by 11 bases, with 13 bases between. Germline V gene sequence: CDR1 LNHNV, CDR2 YYDKDF (reference sequence). The CDR3 loop spans 12 amino acids. The CDR3 spells CATSSQGSWAFF. DNA of the CDR3: TGTGCCACCAGCAGCCAGGGGAGCTGGGCTTTCTTT.

This clonotype was observed at least ten times. One end of the junction does not line up with germline, which may come from a read error. The rearrangement links TRBV6-1 to TRBJ1-1, with 7 bases matching TRBD1. This CDR3 has 13 residues. CDR1 and CDR2 (germline): MNHNS, SASEGT. The CDR3 DNA is TGTGCCAGCAGTGAAGCGGTGGGGACAGCTGAGAACTTT. Encoded protein: CASSEAVGTAENF.

This clonotype came up a few times. Possible read error: a much larger clone is one base away. This rearrangement joins TRBV20-1 to TRBJ2-5; D uncertain. Germline loops: CDR1 DFQATT, CDR2 SNEGSKA (reference sequence). Trimming removed 1 base at V and 4 bases at J, with 4 bases between. The CDR3 consists of 11 residues. CDR3 sequence: CSARVRETQYF. The DNA for the CDR3 is TGCAGTGCTAGAGTTCGAGAGACCCAGTACTTC.

This clonotype was seen repeatedly, ten times or more. The V call is TRBV18, the J call TRBJ2-7; 7 bases match TRBD1. The CDR3 length is 15 residues. V gave up 2 bases and J gave up 2 bases; unmatched junction bases: 6. Germline values: CDR1 KGHSH, CDR2 LQKENI. CDR3 nucleotide sequence: TGTGCCAGCTCACCAAGCCAGGGGGTGACCTACGAGCAGTACTTC. It specifies CASSPSQGVTYEQYF.

Many counts were recorded for this clonotype. The rearrangement links TRBV29-1 to TRBJ2-7, with a weak D call TRBD2 (6 bases). The CDR3 is 11 residues long. CDR1 and CDR2 (germline): SQVTM, ANQGSEA. The V end lost 4 bases, the J end lost 6 bases, and 10 bases lay between the germline ends. The DNA for the CDR3 is TGCAGCGTTGGCGGGACTCCCGAGCAGTACTTC. The encoded protein is CSVGGTPEQYF.

This clonotype appeared many times. This chain uses TRBV30 with TRBJ1-1; D may be TRBD1 (5 bases). The CDR3 totals 12 residues. Germline V gene sequence: CDR1 GTSNPN, CDR2 SVGIG (reference sequence). The CDR3 DNA follows: TGTGCTTCGGGATTCCAGGGCACTGAAGCTTTCTTT. Its protein product is CASGFQGTEAFF.

The genes are TRBV12-3 or TRBV12-4 and TRBJ1-2; the match to TRBD1 covers 11 bases. The V segment lost 0 bases and the J segment 4 bases; nucleotides outside the gene matches: 10. CDR3 length equals 18 residues. CDR3 DNA sequence: TGTGCCAGCAGTTTAGCGGGCGGACAGGGGGCGCGGGGCTATGGCTACACCTTC. Its translation: CASSLAGGQGARGYGYTF.

The genes are TRBV7-3 and TRBJ2-2; 9 bases agree with TRBD1. V lost 5 bases and J lost 0; bases outside the gene matches: 7. Germline V lookup: CDR1 SGHTA, CDR2 FQGTGA. The CDR3 runs 17 residues. The CDR3 DNA sequence: TGTGCCAGCAGCATTACAGGGGGCATATCGAACACCGGGGAGCTGTTTTTT. The encoded protein is CASSITGGISNTGELFF.

With respect to this clonotype: At one of its ends the junction is not consistent with the germline gene, which may arise from a read error. The chain carries TRBV7-9 and TRBJ1-2, with no clear D. CDR1 is SEHNR and CDR2 is FQNEAQ in the germline V gene (reference sequence). The CDR3 has 8 residues. CDR3 in amino acids: CASSQLLF. CDR3 sequence (DNA): TGTGCCAGCAGCCAACTTCTCTTT. Filled out from reference TRBV7-9 and TRBJ1-2, the complete variable domain reads DTGVSQNPRHKITKRGQNVTFRCDPISEHNRLYWYRQTLGQGPEFLTYFQNEAQLEKSRLLSDRFSAERPKGSFSTLEIQRTEQGDSAMYLCASSQLLFGSGTRLTVV.

This clonotype appeared many times. This chain joins TRBV2 and TRBJ2-3; D is unclear. Germline CDR1 SNHLY, CDR2 FYNNEI. The CDR3 contains 14 residues. With 5 bases removed from V and 10 bases from J, the gap between germline ends came to 19 bases. The chain's CDR3 is CASSFSTKGVAQYF. In nucleotides, the CDR3 is TGTGCCAGCAGTTTCTCGACGAAAGGAGTAGCGCAGTATTTT.

Concerning this clonotype itself: A much bigger clone sits one base away, suggesting this may be a read error. The rearrangement uses TRBV5-1 and TRBJ2-7; TRBD2 matches 11 bases. CDR1 and CDR2 from the germline V gene are SGHRS and YFSETQ. Trimming cost V 4 bases and J 7 bases; bases outside gene matches: 10. The CDR3 length is 15 residues. The CDR3 sequence is CASSRNSGRAGEQYF. In nucleotides, the CDR3 is TGCGCCAGCAGCCGCAATAGCGGGAGGGCCGGTGAGCAGTACTTC.

This clonotype was counted ten times or more. J is TRBJ2-3 and V is TRBV5-1, with no clear D. The V end was cut by 2 bases, the J end by 6 bases, with 16 bases between. This CDR3 is built from 15 residues. The V gene's germline CDR1 is SGHRS and CDR2 YFSETQ. The CDR3 DNA reads TGCGCCAGCAGCTTTGGATGGATGAGTTTGGATACGCAGTATTTT. Amino acids: CASSFGWMSLDTQYF.

This clonotype was counted a few times. The gene calls are TRBV3-1 and TRBJ1-5; D is unclear. Looked up from germline, CDR1 is LGHDT and CDR2 is YNNKEL (reference sequence). V dropped 2 bases and J dropped 6 bases, with 20 bases sitting between them. The CDR3 runs 17 residues. Here the CDR3 reads CASSQSTLSGPGQPQHF. The DNA for the CDR3 is TGTGCCAGCAGCCAATCAACTCTCTCTGGGCCGGGTCAGCCCCAGCATTTT.

The chain is built from TRBV7-9 and TRBJ2-1; D is unclear. The CDR3 consists of 16 residues. Deletions cut 5 bases from V and 4 bases from J, with 18 bases between. Looked up from germline, CDR1 is SEHNR and CDR2 is FQNEAQ (reference sequence). CDR3 nucleotides: TGTGCCAGCAGCCCCGTAGGGATAGGGTCATACAATGAGCAGTTCTTC. Amino acid sequence: CASSPVGIGSYNEQFF.

This clonotype came up many times. The gene calls are TRBV20-1 and TRBJ2-3; TRBD1 or TRBD2 may be the D gene (6 bases each). Germline V gives CDR1 DFQATT, CDR2 SNEGSKA (reference sequence). Trimming cost V 5 bases and J 1 base, with 13 bases left between them. There are 14 residues in the CDR3. CDR3: CSAFPGGGTDTQYF. The CDR3 DNA sequence: TGCAGTGCTTTCCCCGGGGGCGGCACAGATACGCAGTATTTT.

This clonotype was found many times. This sequence joins TRBV12-3 or TRBV12-4 and TRBJ2-7; D uncertain. Between the trimmed V and J ends, which lost 1 base and 6 bases, there was a span of 13 bases. The CDR3 sequence is 14 residues long. The CDR3 here is CASSLGLGRREQYF. The DNA of the CDR3 is TGTGCCAGCAGTTTAGGTCTTGGTAGACGCGAGCAGTACTTC.

This chain joins TRBV6-2 or TRBV6-3 and TRBJ2-1; 8 bases map to TRBD2. Unmatched junction bases numbered 13, after V lost 2 bases and J lost 10 bases. The germline V gene encodes CDR1 MNHEY and CDR2 SVGEGT. The CDR3 is 16 residues long. CDR3 nucleotides: TGTGCCAGCAGTTACGATAGCGGGAACCCCCCCCACGAGCAGTTCTTC. Protein product: CASSYDSGNPPHEQFF.

This chain joins TRBV4-2 and TRBJ2-7; 7 bases line up with TRBD2. The V gene end was trimmed by 4 bases and the J gene end by 2 bases; junction bases not matched to a gene: 11. This CDR3 comprises 16 residues. CDR1 is LGHNA and CDR2 is YNFKEQ in the germline V gene. The CDR3 DNA is TGTGCCAGCAGCCCAAGGCCCATCCGGGGGGCCTACGAGCAGTACTTC. Its translation is CASSPRPIRGAYEQYF.

Only a few counts were recorded for this clonotype. This chain connects TRBV7-9 to TRBJ1-2; tentatively, D is TRBD1 (5 bases). CDR3 length: 14 amino acids. V was shortened by 0 bases and J by 8 bases, with 13 bases between the two germline ends. From germline, CDR1 is SEHNR and CDR2 FQNEAQ (reference sequence). The CDR3 is CASSLASGRDGYTF. The CDR3 nucleotides are TGTGCCAGCAGCTTAGCGTCCGGTCGGGACGGCTACACCTTC.

Ten or more counts support this clonotype. The chain combines TRBV27 with TRBJ2-3, with TRBD2 as a possible D gene (6 bases). The CDR3 sequence is 18 residues long. V lost 4 bases and J 1 base, leaving 21 bases between the germline ends. Germline V gene data show CDR1 as MNHEY and CDR2 as SMNVEV (reference sequence). CDR3 DNA: TGTGCCAGCAGTTCCCCAACCCCTTTGCGGGGACGCACAGATACGCAGTATTTT. Its protein is CASSSPTPLRGRTDTQYF.